This T cell receptor (beta chain) was recorded in a study of blood T cells in healthy people across ages. Turning to the study itself: Template-switching capture recovered about one barcoded beta molecule per two T cells. Study-level points and caveats: Shifts in expanded clonotypes may have been confounded by donor CMV status, which was unknown. Strong correlation existed between TCR beta diversity and naive T cell percentage. From one million sequenced T cells, diversity estimates were lower bounds.

V lost 5 bases and J 11 bases, leaving 27 bases between the germline ends. This CDR3 is 16 amino acids long. Germline V CDR1 and CDR2: LNHNV, YYDKDF (reference sequence). It was with a sample-barcoded 5' primer and a J-beta primer mix that a second PCR of about 6 to 11 cycles was run. One entry per CDR3 protein, called by TCRdb with MiXCR from the 5' RACE reads. The profile shows some 1.4 million distinct CDR3 sequences, roughly 45% of them singletons. For this clonotype: The antigen remains undetermined.

Source material: blood. The V and J genes are TRBV15 and TRBJ2-5, with D hard to call. The receptor was isolated from a woman between 18 and 29 years old in good health. CDR3 loop: CATSDALVREGNEQYF. The CDR3 DNA sequence: TGTGCCACCAGCGATGCACTCGTAAGAGAAGGCAATGAGCAGTACTTC. Drawing the rest from reference TRBV15 and TRBJ2-5, the complete variable domain is DAMVIQNPRYQVTQFGKPVTLSCSQTLNHNVMYWYQQKSSQAPKLLFHYYDKDFNNEADTPDNFQSRRPNTSFCFLDIRSPGLGDTAMYLCATSDALVREGNEQYFGPGTRLLVL.